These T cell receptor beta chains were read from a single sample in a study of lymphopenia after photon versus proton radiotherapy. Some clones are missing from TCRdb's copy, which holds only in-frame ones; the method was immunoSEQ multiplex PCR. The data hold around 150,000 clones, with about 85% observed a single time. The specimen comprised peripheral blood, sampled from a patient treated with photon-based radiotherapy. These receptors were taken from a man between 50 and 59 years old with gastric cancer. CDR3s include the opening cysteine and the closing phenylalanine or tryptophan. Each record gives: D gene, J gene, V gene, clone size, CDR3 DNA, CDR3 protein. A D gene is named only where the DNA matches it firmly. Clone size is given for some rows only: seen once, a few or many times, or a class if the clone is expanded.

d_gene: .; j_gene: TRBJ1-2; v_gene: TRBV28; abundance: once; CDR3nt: TGTGCCAGCAGTTTACAGGGAGCTAACTATGGCTACACCTTC; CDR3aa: CASSLQGANYGYTF
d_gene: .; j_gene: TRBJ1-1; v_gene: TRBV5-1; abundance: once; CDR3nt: TGCGCCAGCAGCTGGGGGACCTCTCCCACTGAAGCTTTCTTT; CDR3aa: CASSWGTSPTEAFF
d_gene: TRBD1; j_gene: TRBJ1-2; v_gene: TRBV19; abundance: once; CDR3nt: TGTGCCAGTAGTTGGGACAGGGACTATGGCTACACCTTC; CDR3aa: CASSWDRDYGYTF
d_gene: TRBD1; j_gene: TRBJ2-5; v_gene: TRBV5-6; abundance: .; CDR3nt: TGTGCCAGCAGCTCCCGGGACAGAGGCTACCAAGAGACCCAGTACTTC; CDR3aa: CASSSRDRGYQETQYF
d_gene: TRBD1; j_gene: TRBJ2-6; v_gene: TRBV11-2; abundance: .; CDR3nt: TGTGCCAGCAGCCTGACAGGGGGAGGGGCCAACGTCCTGACTTTC; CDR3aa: CASSLTGGGANVLTF
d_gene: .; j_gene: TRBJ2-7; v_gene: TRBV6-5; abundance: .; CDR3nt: TGTGCCAGCAGTTCGCCCCCGACAGGCCAGTACTTC; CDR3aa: CASSSPPTGQYF
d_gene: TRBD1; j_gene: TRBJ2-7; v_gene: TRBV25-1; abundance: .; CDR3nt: TGTGCCAGCAGTGACCTTCAACAGGGGGCGCGCTACGAGCAGTACTTC; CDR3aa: CASSDLQQGARYEQYF
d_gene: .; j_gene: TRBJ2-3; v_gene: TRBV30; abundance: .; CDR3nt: TGTGCCTGGAGTGTGTGGGGTCTGATTGATACGCAGTATTTT; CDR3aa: CAWSVWGLIDTQYF
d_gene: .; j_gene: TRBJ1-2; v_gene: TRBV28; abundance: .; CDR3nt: TGTGCCAGCAGAGAAAACTATGGCTACACCTTC; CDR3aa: CASRENYGYTF
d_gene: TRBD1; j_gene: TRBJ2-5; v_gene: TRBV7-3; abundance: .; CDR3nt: TGTGCCAGCAGCTTGGGGACAGGGAGTCCCCAAGAGACCCAGTACTTC; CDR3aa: CASSLGTGSPQETQYF
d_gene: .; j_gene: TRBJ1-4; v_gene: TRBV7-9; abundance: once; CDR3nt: TGTGCCAGCAGCTTGACAGGTGAAAAACTGTTTTTT; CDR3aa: CASSLTGEKLFF
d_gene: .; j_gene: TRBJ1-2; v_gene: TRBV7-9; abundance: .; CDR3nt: TGTGCCAGCAGCCGGGGCGAAGGGGGCTACACCTTC; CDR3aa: CASSRGEGGYTF
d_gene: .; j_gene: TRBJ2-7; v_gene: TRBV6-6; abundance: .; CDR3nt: TGTGCCAGCAGTTACGACATCTCCTACGAGCAGTACTTC; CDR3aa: CASSYDISYEQYF
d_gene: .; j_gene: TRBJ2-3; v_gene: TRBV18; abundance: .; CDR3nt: TGTGCCAGCTCCCCCGGTGAGGGCCTCCACACAGATACGCAGTATTTT; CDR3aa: CASSPGEGLHTDTQYF
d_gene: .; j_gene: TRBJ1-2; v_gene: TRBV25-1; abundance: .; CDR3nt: TGTGCCAGCAGTGACCGGGACGCCCTAGGGAGGTACACCTTC; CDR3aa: CASSDRDALGRYTF
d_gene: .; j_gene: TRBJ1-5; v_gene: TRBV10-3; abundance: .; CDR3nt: TGTGCCATCAGTGAGAACAGCAATCAGCCCCAGCATTTT; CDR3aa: CAISENSNQPQHF
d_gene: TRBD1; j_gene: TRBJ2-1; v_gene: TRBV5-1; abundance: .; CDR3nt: TGCGCCAGCAGCGCCGGACAGGGGAAGGCCAATGAGCAGTTCTTC; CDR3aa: CASSAGQGKANEQFF
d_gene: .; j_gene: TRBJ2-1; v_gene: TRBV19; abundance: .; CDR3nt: TGTGCCAGTAGTATAAACTCGGCGGGAAATTTCTATGAGCAGTTCTTC; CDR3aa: CASSINSAGNFYEQFF